The T cell receptor (beta chain) under discussion was sequenced for a study of blood T cell repertoires in COVID-19. Across the study: Some COVID-19 samples were acute and others convalescent; all came from the United States, Italy and Spain. Sources were T cells, B-cell-depleted T cells, or PBMCs; the material itself was cDNA or gDNA.

Authors' processing steps: Reference gene primer amplification in the assay estimated nucleated cell counts. Measured with immunoSEQ multiplex PCR; TCRdb has only the in-frame clones, and not every one. V, J and clone size are those of that table, while D and trimming were read from the DNA. This table has some 190,000 clones, about 85% appearing once. CDR3 length: 14 residues. Germline V CDR1 and CDR2: MNHEY, SVGAGI. J gave up 3 bases and V 7 bases, and 4 bases lay outside the gene matches. Specimen: peripheral blood. The TCR was taken from a human donor in a cohort sampled during active COVID-19. The V and J genes are TRBV6-5 and TRBJ1-1; the match to TRBD1 covers 11 bases. As DNA, the CDR3 is TGTGCCAGCACCGGACAGGGGGCGCACACTGAAGCTTTCTTT. Residues: CASTGQGAHTEAFF.